This TCR beta chain originates from a study of radiotherapy plus CTLA-4 blockade in lung cancer (dated by TCRdb to the late 2010s). Background for the entire study: Among the enrolled patients, about 19% had an objective response, and 31% reached disease control. Broader findings and caveats from the paper: TCR clones derived from tumors expanded in peripheral blood after treatment with radiotherapy and ipilimumab. The strongest predictors of response, as reported, were early dynamic changes in blood T cell clones along with a rise in serum interferon-beta after radiation.

Library method: the immunoSEQ multiplex PCR assay. The table was pulled from immuneACCESS by TCRdb, which kept in-frame rearrangements only. Such tables lose some clones; where checked, under half of the loss comes from unresolved V genes, and the rest has no known cause. The table for this sample lists around 32,000 clones; approximately 80% of them were counted only once. Together, the top ten hold around 25% of the sample. In this study, focal radiation therapy paired with CTLA-4 blockade (ipilimumab) was tested in patients who had chemo-refractory metastatic non-small-cell lung cancer. A remark on this clone: Its specific antigen is unknown. No much larger clone is present one base from it, and per-base qualities are unavailable.

The clonotype was recovered from a human donor with non-small cell lung cancer that progressed on radiotherapy plus ipilimumab. Specimen: peripheral blood, collected from a patient treated with radiotherapy plus ipilimumab.

The bases read TGCGCCAGCAGCCAAGATATTGGGCCGAATGAGCAGTTCTTC. It translates as CASSQDIGPNEQFF. The rearranged chain carries TRBV4-1 and TRBJ2-1, with the D gene not clear enough to name. Including cysteine and phenylalanine, the CDR3 has 14 amino acids. Just the 42-base CDR3 DNA is kept, in frame starting at base 1. CDR1 and CDR2, per the germline V gene, are MGHRA and YSYEKL. V and J are truncated by 0 bases and 7 bases respectively, leaving an intervening sequence of 10 bases.